The present TCR beta chain was sequenced within a study of T cells in Graves' hyperthyroidism and ophthalmopathy. Study context: Once the initial diagnosis was made, peripheral blood was obtained before any treatment. Findings and limits, study-wide: A 13 V-J signature model discriminated ophthalmopathy versus stable hyperthyroidism. The model forecast ophthalmopathy, anticipating it by a median about 7 months before onset. In blood, most of the thyroid clonotypes expanded above 0.001 were also present.

The sample holds many counts of this clonotype. The antigen is not known. The V and J ends lost 5 bases and 16 bases, in that order; junction bases with no gene match: 3. Germline V gene sequence: CDR1 DFQATT, CDR2 SNEGSKA (reference sequence). The CDR3 spans 9 residues. Amplification targeted TCR beta CDR3 regions from RNA transcripts. A set of HTBI primers served as the primers for a first-round RT-PCR of the TCR CDR3. TCRdb called the multiplex PCR reads again in MiXCR, with one record for every CDR3 protein. The table has 800,000 or so distinct CDR3 sequences, 35% to 45% seen once. The specimen sequenced was blood. This sequence joins TRBV20-1 and TRBJ1-4; 8 bases are a match to TRBD1. The clonotype originates from a man younger than 35 with Graves' hyperthyroidism. The CDR3 region is CSAHDRGFF. The CDR3 DNA is TGCAGTGCTCATGACAGGGGGTTTTTT.